This record looks at one T cell receptor beta chain sequence and its context. What it binds is unknown. The CDR3 covers 12 residues. V was trimmed by 6 bases and J by 2 bases, leaving 5 bases between them. The germline gives CDR1 MNHNY, CDR2 SVGAGI (reference sequence). The data are from a study of T cell responses to AZD1222 COVID-19 vaccine. Findings and limits, study-wide: Only a handful of AZD1222 recipients, about six in all, had baseline seropositivity.

Libraries were prepared by immunoSEQ multiplex PCR; TCRdb keeps only in-frame clonotypes and omits some of them. The sample shows just over 90,000 clones, 85% to 90% of them seen only once. This chain uses TRBV6-6 with TRBJ1-3; unclear D gene. This sample comprised peripheral blood, obtained 28 days after the second AZD1222 dose. This sequence originates from an adult who received the AZD1222 COVID-19 vaccine. The CDR3 DNA reads TGTGCCAGCAGGGATACTGGAAACACCATATATTTT. This sequence encodes CASRDTGNTIYF.